This T cell receptor beta chain was captured by sequencing in a study of chemoradiotherapy in HPV16-positive cancers. Study in general: Candidate HPV-specific T-cell clones and common TCR motifs came from functional assays in a couple of HPV16-positive patients. Study outcomes and limitations: In HPV16-positive patients, HPV-responsive T-cell expansion tracked better recurrence-free survival. During treatment, candidate HPV-specific clones and E7-related motifs expanded in tumor.

Over chemoradiotherapy, repertoires were sampled more than once. Assay used: immunoSEQ multiplex PCR; TCRdb lists only in-frame clones, some missing. The table lists about 25,000 clones, around 94% of them singletons. As concerns this clone: Its antigen is unidentified.

Germline V gene data show CDR1 as SGHTA and CDR2 as FQGNSA. The CDR3 runs 13 residues. V shed 5 bases and J shed 8 bases, with 15 bases lying between them. This chain joins TRBV7-2 and TRBJ1-2; a weak D match, TRBD1 (5 bases). The sample was collected from a patient who underwent chemoradiotherapy. The receptor was derived from a human donor with HPV-associated anogenital cancer. Written as DNA, the CDR3 is TGTGCCAGCAGCCCGGAACGGGGGAGCGGCTACACCTTC. This gives the protein CASSPERGSGYTF. Using reference TRBV7-2 and TRBJ1-2 for the parts outside the CDR3, the full variable domain is GAGVSQSPSNKVTEKGKDVELRCDPISGHTALYWYRQSLGQGLEFLIYFQGNSAPDKSGLPSDRFSAERTGGSVSTLTIQRTQQEDSAVYLCASSPERGSGYTFGSGTRLTVV.